Described below is a single TCR beta chain sequence and its context. Its target is not known. This sample is part of a study of type 1 regulatory T cells. Germline assignment: CDR1 MDHEN and CDR2 SYDVKM. The V end lost 3 bases, the J end lost 9 bases, and 12 bases lay between the germline ends. This CDR3 has 14 residues. MiXCR, run by TCRdb on the reads, gives a single entry per CDR3 protein. The table lists around 69,000 distinct CDR3 sequences, around 68% of them singletons, with about 7.3% in the top ten. T-allo10 cells from the graft donor were described as anergic, host-alloantigen-specific, and alloantigen-specific suppressors.

This receptor was obtained from a human donor in good health. The chain links TRBV28 to TRBJ1-6; D remains unclear. Sequenced: cultured T cells, either the whole culture or a sorted T cell fraction (not recorded which). Subset defined: Tr1-enriched cell product generated in vitro against host alloantigens. Here the CDR3 reads CASSFILTTSPLHF. The CDR3 coding sequence is TGTGCCAGCAGTTTCATTCTGACAACTTCACCCCTCCACTTT.